A selection of T cell receptor beta chains follows, all from one sample in a study of shared clonotypes between healthy human individuals. Sequencing used immunoSEQ multiplex PCR; TCRdb keeps in-frame clones, though not all of them. In the table there are hundreds of thousands of clones, around 78% of which are singletons. Sequenced sample: PBMCs. All receptors come from a woman in her thirties or forties in good health. Some clones in this sample may be carry-over from other donors' samples. CDR3s include the opening cysteine and the closing phenylalanine or tryptophan. The D gene is left open where the match is weak. The size field is filled for only some rows; it gives once, few, many or a size class.

j_gene,d_gene,abundance,v_gene,CDR3aa,CDR3nt
TRBJ2-3,TRBD2,.,TRBV30,CAWDLAGGVTQYF,TGTGCCTGGGACCTAGCGGGGGGGGTTACGCAGTATTTT
TRBJ2-7,TRBD1,once,TRBV27,CASTPDRNYYEQYF,TGTGCCAGCACGCCGGACAGGAACTACTACGAGCAGTACTTC
TRBJ1-2,.,many,TRBV11-1,CASSQGGYGYTF,TGTGCCAGCAGCCAAGGGGGCTATGGCTACACCTTC
TRBJ2-1,TRBD2,.,TRBV7-3,CASSSSSGRPYNEQFF,TGTGCCAGCAGCTCGTCTAGCGGGAGGCCCTACAATGAGCAGTTCTTC
TRBJ2-7,TRBD1,.,TRBV5-4,CASSPGTGGHGPYEQYF,TGTGCCAGCAGCCCCGGGACAGGGGGCCATGGGCCCTACGAGCAGTACTTC
TRBJ2-7,.,.,TRBV4-2,CASSQDLGTAPHSYEQYF,TGTGCCAGCAGCCAAGATCTCGGGACGGCTCCCCACTCCTACGAGCAGTACTTC
TRBJ2-5,.,.,TRBV5-6,CASSLGGGPQETQYF,TGTGCCAGCAGCTTGGGGGGAGGACCCCAAGAGACCCAGTACTTC
TRBJ1-5,.,once,TRBV21-1,CASSKGGQGAGQPQHF,TGTGCCAGCAGCAAAGGGGGGCAGGGGGCAGGACAGCCCCAGCATTTT
TRBJ2-4,TRBD1,.,TRBV5-6,CASSLWDRNIQYF,TGTGCCAGCAGCTTGTGGGACAGAAACATTCAGTACTTC
TRBJ2-1,.,.,TRBV5-1,CASSLRGQEEQFF,TGCGCCAGCAGCTTACGGGGGCAGGAGGAGCAGTTCTTC
TRBJ2-7,TRBD1,many,TRBV30,CAWGPGGDEQYF,TGTGCCTGGGGCCCAGGGGGCGACGAGCAGTACTTC
TRBJ2-7,TRBD1,.,TRBV7-9,CASSAAQGSSYEQYF,TGTGCCAGCAGCGCAGCACAGGGGAGCTCCTACGAGCAGTACTTC
TRBJ2-2,.,.,TRBV11-2,CASTDIRVPGELFF,TGTGCCAGCACCGATATCAGGGTTCCCGGGGAGCTGTTTTTT
TRBJ2-7,.,.,TRBV5-4,CASSLDGGGNYEQYF,TGTGCCAGCAGCTTAGACGGGGGCGGGAACTACGAGCAGTACTTC
TRBJ1-1,.,few,TRBV5-1,CASRRGDGAEAFF,TGCGCCAGCAGGAGGGGTGACGGGGCTGAAGCTTTCTTT
TRBJ2-6,.,.,TRBV19,CASSIGWQGRTGANVLTF,TGTGCCAGTAGTATCGGGTGGCAGGGGCGAACTGGGGCCAACGTCCTGACTTTC
TRBJ1-4,.,.,TRBV29-1,CSVDIGTSTMGEKLFF,TGCAGCGTTGACATCGGGACGTCAACTATGGGGGAAAAACTGTTTTTT
TRBJ2-3,TRBD2,.,TRBV5-1,CASSGLAGGADTQYF,TGCGCCAGCAGCGGACTAGCGGGAGGGGCAGATACGCAGTATTTT
TRBJ2-5,TRBD1,.,TRBV28,CASSSPDRDQETQYF,TGTGCCAGCAGTTCCCCCGACAGGGACCAAGAGACCCAGTACTTC
TRBJ1-5,.,.,TRBV7-3,CATDNSNQPQHF,TGTGCCACAGACAACAGCAATCAGCCCCAGCATTTT
TRBJ1-5,.,.,TRBV28,CASSPRTYSNQPQHF,TGTGCCAGCAGTCCCCGGACATATAGCAATCAGCCCCAGCATTTT
TRBJ2-4,.,.,TRBV27,CASGPFGNIQYF,TGTGCCAGCGGGCCGTTTGGGAACATTCAGTACTTC
TRBJ1-2,.,few,TRBV5-6,CASSRGRRDGYTF,TGTGCCAGCAGCAGGGGACGACGGGATGGCTACACCTTC
TRBJ1-2,.,.,TRBV21-1,CASSKAGLSRGEGYTF,TGTGCCAGCAGCAAAGCGGGTCTTAGCAGGGGGGAAGGCTACACCTTC